This T cell receptor beta chain stems from a study of cytomegalovirus exposure and HLA in healthy donors. This clone was picked up a small number of times. Germline assignment: CDR1 ENHRY and CDR2 SYGVKD. The ends were cut back, 5 bases at V and 1 base at J, with 11 bases in the middle. This CDR3 has 14 residues. PCR used 60 Vbeta primers and 13 Jbeta primers. TCRdb's copy holds only in-frame clones and misses some; the assay was immunoSEQ multiplex PCR. The repertoire has about 110,000 clones, roughly 80% of them found once; the top ten carry 7% to 9%. The source material was PBMCs. The sequence was collected from a woman aged 45-59 years in good health and CMV-seropositive. The chain uses TRBV10-3 and TRBJ1-1, with TRBD1 as a possible D gene (6 bases). CDR3 coding DNA: TGTGCCATCAGTCGGACGGACAGGAACACTGAAGCTTTCTTT. Protein product: CAISRTDRNTEAFF.